This T cell receptor (beta chain) was recovered during a study of blood T cell repertoires in COVID-19. The CDR3 spans 16 residues. With V trimmed by 8 bases and J by 2 bases, 10 bases remained unmatched. Germline-derived CDR1 and CDR2 are SNHLY and FYNNEI. Clones were sequenced by immunoSEQ multiplex PCR, and TCRdb holds only the in-frame ones, with some missing. Altogether 330,000 or so clones are present, about 88% being singletons, with the ten largest covering approximately 0.97%. Specimen: PBMCs or T cells enriched from blood (not recorded which). The chain uses TRBV2 and TRBJ2-3; 10 bases align to TRBD2. This TCR was recovered from a woman in her thirties who had been exposed to COVID-19. The CDR3 here is CASCRPGLANTDTQYF. CDR3 sequence (DNA): TGTGCCAGCTGCCGACCGGGACTAGCGAACACAGATACGCAGTATTTT.